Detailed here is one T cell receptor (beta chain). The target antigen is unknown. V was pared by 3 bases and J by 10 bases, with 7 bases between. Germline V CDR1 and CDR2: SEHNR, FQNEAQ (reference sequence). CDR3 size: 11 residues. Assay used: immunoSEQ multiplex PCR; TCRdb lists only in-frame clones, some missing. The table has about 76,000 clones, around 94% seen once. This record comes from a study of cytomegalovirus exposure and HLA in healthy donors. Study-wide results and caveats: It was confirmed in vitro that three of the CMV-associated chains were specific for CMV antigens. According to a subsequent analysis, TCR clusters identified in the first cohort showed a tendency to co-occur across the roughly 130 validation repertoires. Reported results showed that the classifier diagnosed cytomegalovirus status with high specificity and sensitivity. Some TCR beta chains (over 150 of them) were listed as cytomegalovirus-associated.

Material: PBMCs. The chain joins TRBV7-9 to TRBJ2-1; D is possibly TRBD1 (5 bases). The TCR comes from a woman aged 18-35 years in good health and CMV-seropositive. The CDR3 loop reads CASSFGAEQFF. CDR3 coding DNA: TGTGCCAGCAGCTTTGGGGCCGAGCAGTTCTTC.